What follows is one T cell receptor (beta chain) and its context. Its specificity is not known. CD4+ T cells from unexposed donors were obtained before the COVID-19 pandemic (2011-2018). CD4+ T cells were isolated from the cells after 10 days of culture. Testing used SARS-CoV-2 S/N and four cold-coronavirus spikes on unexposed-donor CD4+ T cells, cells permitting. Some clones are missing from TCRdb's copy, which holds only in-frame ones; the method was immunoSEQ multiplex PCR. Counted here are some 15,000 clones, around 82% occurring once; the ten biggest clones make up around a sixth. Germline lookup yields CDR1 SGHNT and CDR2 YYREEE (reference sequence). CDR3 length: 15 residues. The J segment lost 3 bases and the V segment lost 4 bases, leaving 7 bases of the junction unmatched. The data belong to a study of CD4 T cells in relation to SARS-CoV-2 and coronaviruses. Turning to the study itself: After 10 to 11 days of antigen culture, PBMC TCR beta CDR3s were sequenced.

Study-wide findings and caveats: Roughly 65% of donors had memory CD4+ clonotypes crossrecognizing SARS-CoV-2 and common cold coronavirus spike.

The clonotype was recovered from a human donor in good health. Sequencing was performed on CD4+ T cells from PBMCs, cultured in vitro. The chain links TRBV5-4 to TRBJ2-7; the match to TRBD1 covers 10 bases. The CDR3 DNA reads TGTGCCAGCAGCCCCCCGGGACAGGGGATCTACGAGCAGTACTTC. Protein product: CASSPPGQGIYEQYF.